The rows below give T cell receptor beta chains drawn from one sample of a study of blood T cell repertoires in COVID-19. Using immunoSEQ multiplex PCR, the repertoire was profiled, and TCRdb retains in-frame clones only, with some absent. Seen here are 230,000 or so clones, 70% to 90% observed once, and the top ten hold more than 6.5%. Specimen: PBMCs or T cells enriched from blood (not recorded which). The receptors stem from a woman aged 50 to 60 who had been exposed to COVID-19. CDR3s include the opening cysteine and the closing phenylalanine or tryptophan. D genes are given only for firm matches. Size tells how often a clone was seen (once, few, many) or the class of an expanded clone, and some rows leave it out.

d_gene	v_gene	abundance	j_gene	CDR3aa	CDR3nt
TRBD1	TRBV23-1	.	TRBJ1-5	CASGYSGTGNQPQHF	TGCGCCAGCGGTTACTCCGGGACAGGTAATCAGCCCCAGCATTTT
.	TRBV4-3	.	TRBJ2-3	CASSQEATEDTQYF	TGCGCCAGCAGCCAAGAAGCGACGGAGGATACGCAGTATTTT
TRBD1	TRBV2	few	TRBJ1-5	CASSEDRGSNQPQHF	TGTGCCAGCAGTGAGGACAGGGGCAGCAATCAGCCCCAGCATTTT
TRBD2	TRBV6-5	.	TRBJ2-3	CASSLGASGEDTQYF	TGTGCCAGCAGTTTAGGGGCTAGCGGGGAAGATACGCAGTATTTT
.	TRBV7-2	.	TRBJ1-2	CASSLVAANYGYTF	TGTGCCAGCAGCTTAGTGGCGGCTAACTATGGCTACACCTTC
.	TRBV5-1	few	TRBJ1-1	CASSSGRGNTEAFF	TGCGCCAGCAGCTCCGGCCGGGGGAACACTGAAGCTTTCTTT
.	TRBV9	.	TRBJ2-3	CASSVGLYTDTQYF	TGTGCCAGCAGCGTAGGACTTTACACAGATACGCAGTATTTT
.	TRBV6-1	.	TRBJ2-7	CASSGSTGSLSYEQYF	TGTGCCAGCAGTGGATCAACGGGTTCCCTTTCCTACGAGCAGTACTTC
.	TRBV19	.	TRBJ2-6	CASSRLAGAGANVLTF	TGTGCCAGTAGTCGGCTTGCAGGGGCTGGGGCCAACGTCCTGACTTTC
.	TRBV15	.	TRBJ2-2	CATPKGGDTGELFF	TGTGCCACCCCGAAAGGGGGGGACACCGGGGAGCTGTTTTTT
TRBD2	TRBV3-1/TRBV3-2	.	TRBJ2-1	CASSPVAGVDNEQFF	TGTGCCAGCAGCCCCGTAGCGGGGGTCGACAATGAGCAGTTCTTC
.	TRBV5-1	.	TRBJ1-2	CASSPANYGYTF	TGCGCCAGCAGCCCCGCTAACTATGGCTACACCTTC
TRBD1	TRBV19	.	TRBJ1-1	CASSTPSRGRGTEAFF	TGTGCCAGTAGTACTCCTTCGAGGGGGCGCGGCACTGAAGCTTTCTTT
TRBD2	TRBV23-1	once	TRBJ2-7	CASSRAGDFSYEQYF	TGCGCCAGCAGTCGCGCGGGGGACTTTTCCTACGAGCAGTACTTC
TRBD1	TRBV2	.	TRBJ1-2	CASRLGQGESNGYTF	TGTGCCAGCCGCCTAGGACAGGGGGAGTCTAATGGCTACACCTTC
.	TRBV7-2	.	TRBJ1-2	CASSYGHDNYGYTF	TGTGCCAGCAGCTATGGACACGATAACTATGGCTACACCTTC
.	TRBV5-1	.	TRBJ2-5	CASSLGGFQETQYF	TGCGCCAGCAGCTTGGGAGGGTTCCAAGAGACCCAGTACTTC
TRBD1	TRBV6-6	few	TRBJ1-5	CASSPDRGGVSNQPQHF	TGTGCCAGCAGTCCTGACAGGGGGGGCGTAAGCAATCAGCCCCAGCATTTT
.	TRBV19	.	TRBJ2-3	CASSPSWRTDTQYF	TGTGCCAGTAGTCCTAGTTGGCGCACAGATACGCAGTATTTT
.	TRBV7-8	.	TRBJ2-3	CASSPGRSTDTQYF	TGTGCCAGCAGCCCTGGGAGAAGCACAGATACGCAGTATTTT
.	TRBV21-1	.	TRBJ2-5	CASSRNRGQETQYF	TGTGCCAGCAGCAGAAACAGGGGACAAGAGACCCAGTACTTC
TRBD1	TRBV18	once	TRBJ1-2	CASAENRGSNYGYTF	TGTGCCAGCGCCGAGAACAGGGGTTCTAACTATGGCTACACCTTC
.	TRBV25-1	.	TRBJ2-2	CASTIQGELFF	TGTGCCAGCACCATCCAGGGGGAGCTGTTTTTT
.	TRBV10-3	.	TRBJ2-6	CAISESRRAGNSGANVLTF	TGTGCCATCAGTGAGTCGAGAAGGGCCGGGAATTCTGGGGCCAACGTCCTGACTTTC
TRBD2	TRBV5-4	.	TRBJ2-5	CASSTGPLAGGETQYF	TGTGCCAGCAGCACCGGACCTCTAGCGGGGGGAGAGACCCAGTACTTC
TRBD1	TRBV13	few	TRBJ2-7	CASSWGQGGGYEQYF	TGTGCCAGCAGTTGGGGACAGGGAGGGGGCTACGAGCAGTACTTC
.	TRBV7-9	once	TRBJ2-3	CASSIRVKGTDTQYF	TGTGCCAGCAGCATCAGGGTGAAGGGCACAGATACGCAGTATTTT
TRBD1	TRBV6-1	.	TRBJ2-7	CASSERTGGNSYEQYF	TGTGCCAGCAGTGAGCGGACAGGGGGTAATTCCTACGAGCAGTACTTC
TRBD2	TRBV29-1	.	TRBJ2-2	CSASRSGGNTGELFF	TGCAGCGCCTCTCGAAGCGGGGGGAACACCGGGGAGCTGTTTTTT
.	TRBV3-1/TRBV3-2	.	TRBJ2-3	CASSQDLTDTQYF	TGTGCCAGCAGCCAAGATTTAACAGATACGCAGTATTTT
TRBD1	TRBV7-9	.	TRBJ2-1	CASTSHRGSSYNEQFF	TGTGCCAGCACCTCCCACAGGGGGAGCTCCTACAATGAGCAGTTCTTC
.	TRBV21-1	.	TRBJ2-3	CASSKEGEGGTDTQYF	TGTGCCAGCAGCAAAGAGGGTGAGGGCGGGACAGATACGCAGTATTTT
TRBD1	TRBV12-3/TRBV12-4	.	TRBJ1-1	CASSFGGQGEAFF	TGTGCCAGCAGTTTCGGGGGACAGGGTGAAGCTTTCTTT
.	TRBV25-1	.	TRBJ1-2	CASSEFGSGYTF	TGTGCCAGCAGTGAATTTGGGAGTGGCTACACCTTC
TRBD1	TRBV18	.	TRBJ1-2	CASSPYGQADSNYGYTF	TGTGCCAGCTCACCATATGGACAGGCTGACTCTAACTATGGCTACACCTTC
.	TRBV2	.	TRBJ1-1	CASSTGWGTEAFF	TGTGCCAGCAGTACAGGATGGGGCACTGAAGCTTTCTTT
TRBD1	TRBV3-1/TRBV3-2	.	TRBJ1-6	CASSQKTGGTNSPLHF	TGTGCCAGCAGCCAAAAGACAGGGGGCACAAATTCACCCCTCCACTTT
TRBD2	TRBV5-4	once	TRBJ2-3	CASSFPSGGGTDTQYF	TGTGCCAGCAGCTTCCCTAGCGGGGGGGGCACAGATACGCAGTATTTT
TRBD2	TRBV10-3	.	TRBJ2-1	CAIGTSQGGEQFF	TGTGCCATCGGGACTAGCCAGGGAGGTGAGCAGTTCTTC
.	TRBV19	.	TRBJ1-1	CASSSKANTEAFF	TGTGCCAGTAGTAGTAAAGCTAACACTGAAGCTTTCTTT